These 28 T cell receptor beta chains were all obtained from the same sample, sequenced in a study of PD-1 blockade in classical Hodgkin lymphoma. Every patient relapsed after autologous stem cell transplantation, and brentuximab vedotin exposure varied. Clones were sequenced by immunoSEQ multiplex PCR, and TCRdb holds only the in-frame ones, with some missing. The sample has under 60,000 clones; approximately 70% are singletons. Source: peripheral blood mononuclear cells (PBMCs), taken before the second cycle of nivolumab. The receptors were gathered from a human donor with classical Hodgkin lymphoma.

The chain carries TRBV28 and TRBJ1-5; TRBD1 matches 9 bases. With 3 bases clipped from V and 7 bases from J, the junction kept 4 bases outside the gene matches. The germline CDR1 and CDR2 sequences are MDHEN and SYDVKM. The CDR3 loop spans 14 amino acids. The chain's CDR3 is CASSLTGGWQPQHF. The DNA of the CDR3 is TGTGCCAGCAGTTTGACAGGGGGGTGGCAGCCCCAGCATTTT.

V and J are TRBV7-2 and TRBJ2-7; the match to TRBD1 covers 7 bases. V gave up 1 base and J gave up 2 bases; unmatched junction bases: 5. Looked up from germline, CDR1 is SGHTA and CDR2 is FQGNSA. The CDR3 is 15 amino acids. CDR3 region: CASSLDGRGTYEQYF. CDR3 sequence (DNA): TGTGCCAGCAGCTTAGACGGCAGGGGGACCTACGAGCAGTACTTC.

By sample fraction, this clone is medium-sized (0.01 to 0.1%). The CDR3 bases are TGTGCCAGCAGCCCCATCGGGCCCTGGGACTACGAGCAGTACTTC. It encodes CASSPIGPWDYEQYF. The chain uses TRBV7-3 and TRBJ2-7; no reliable D call. With 5 bases removed from V and 3 bases from J, the gap between germline ends came to 17 bases. Germline CDR1 and CDR2: SGHTA and FQGTGA. The CDR3 runs to 15 residues. The full variable domain, completed using reference TRBV7-3 and TRBJ2-7, is GAGVSQTPSNKVTEKGKYVELRCDPISGHTALYWYRQSLGQGPEFLIYFQGTGAADDSGLPNDRFFAVRPEGSVSTLKIQRTERGDSAVYLCASSPIGPWDYEQYFGPGTRLTVT.

The V call is TRBV11-2, the J call TRBJ1-1; D not resolved. The V and J ends lost 4 bases and 0 bases respectively, with 6 bases between them. The germline V gene has CDR1 SGHAT and CDR2 FQNNGV. CDR3 size: 13 residues. In DNA form, the CDR3 reads TGTGCCAGCAGCTCCCCCCTGAACACTGAAGCTTTCTTT. Its protein product is CASSSPLNTEAFF.

This clone was observed a few times. The rearrangement uses TRBV29-1 and TRBJ2-1; no clear D. The CDR3 totals 12 residues. Between the trimmed V and J ends, which lost 7 bases and 3 bases, there was a span of 10 bases. Germline V gives CDR1 SQVTM, CDR2 ANQGSEA. CDR3 DNA: TGCAGCGGTAGAAGGATCTACAATGAGCAGTTCTTC. This translates into CSGRRIYNEQFF.

V is TRBV30 and J is TRBJ1-6, with a tentative D call TRBD1 (6 bases). Germline CDR1 and CDR2: GTSNPN and SVGIG (reference sequence). The CDR3 length is 14 residues. The CDR3 region has the DNA TGTGCAATGTTCTGGGGGGGCTGGAATTCACCCCTCCACTTT. This gives the protein CAMFWGGWNSPLHF.

V usage is TRBV20-1 and J usage is TRBJ2-7; D may be TRBD2 (5 bases). The CDR3 consists of 10 residues. The germline V and J ends were trimmed by 6 bases and 9 bases, with 12 bases remaining between them. Per germline, CDR1 DFQATT and CDR2 SNEGSKA (reference sequence). The CDR3 coding sequence is TGCAGTGCACAGAGGGCAGGGCAGTACTTC. Protein: CSAQRAGQYF.

This sequence joins TRBV18 and TRBJ2-1; 7 bases map to TRBD1. J was trimmed by 4 bases and V by 2 bases; bases with no gene match: 2. CDR1 is KGHSH and CDR2 is LQKENI in the germline V gene. The CDR3 is made up of 14 amino acids. CDR3 sequence (DNA): TGTGCCAGCTCACCAGCAGGGGGATACAATGAGCAGTTCTTC. Translation: CASSPAGGYNEQFF.

This clone showed up just a few times. The chain links TRBV19 to TRBJ2-7; a possible D gene is TRBD1 (5 bases). Trimming took 4 bases from V and 0 from J, leaving 10 bases between them. This CDR3 spans 14 amino acids. CDR1 and CDR2 from the germline V gene are LNHDA and SQIVND (reference sequence). The CDR3 DNA sequence: TGTGCCAGTAGTAGCAGGGTGAGCTCCTACGAGCAGTACTTC. This gives the protein CASSSRVSSYEQYF.

V usage is TRBV5-1 and J usage is TRBJ2-7; 9 bases match TRBD1. CDR1 and CDR2 (germline): SGHRS, YFSETQ. V gave up 4 bases and J gave up 3 bases; unmatched junction bases: 5. The CDR3 is 14 amino acids. The CDR3 DNA reads TGCGCCAGCAGCGGGGGGACAGGGCTCTACGAGCAGTACTTC. Translated: CASSGGTGLYEQYF.

This chain links TRBV6-1 with TRBJ1-1; no firm D call. The CDR3 is 14 amino acids. Germline V lookup: CDR1 MNHNS, CDR2 SASEGT. V was trimmed by 3 bases and J by 6 bases, leaving 14 bases between them. The CDR3 sequence: CASSDSYGFSEAFF. The DNA for the CDR3 is TGTGCCAGCAGTGACTCCTACGGGTTTTCTGAAGCTTTCTTT.

V and J are TRBV7-9 and TRBJ2-3; D remains unclear. Germline V gives CDR1 SEHNR, CDR2 FQNEAQ (reference sequence). Trimming stripped 1 base from V and 2 bases from J, with 10 bases between. The CDR3 has 15 amino acids. The CDR3 loop is CASSLVPQITDTQYF. Written as DNA, the CDR3 is TGTGCCAGCAGCTTAGTACCCCAGATCACAGATACGCAGTATTTT.

This clone was observed a handful of times. This could be a read error, since a much larger clone is one nucleotide away. Other DNA sequences in the sample encode the same CDR3. The chain recombines TRBV18 with TRBJ1-1, with D perhaps TRBD1 (6 bases). V gave up 1 base and J gave up 4 bases, with 7 bases separating them. The CDR3 sequence is 13 residues long. CDR1 is KGHSH, CDR2 LQKENI, per germline. This CDR3 is CASSPQGGTEAFF. CDR3 bases: TGTGCCAGCTCACCACAGGGGGGCACTGAAGCTTTCTTT.

The chain has TRBV5-1 and TRBJ2-4; TRBD1 might be the D (5 bases). This CDR3 comprises 18 residues. Germline V gene sequence: CDR1 SGHRS, CDR2 YFSETQ. The ends were cut back, 1 base at V and 0 bases at J, with 17 bases in the middle. DNA of the CDR3: TGCGCCAGCAGCTTGAGGGCCTTCCAGGGTACAGCCAAAAACATTCAGTACTTC. Its protein is CASSLRAFQGTAKNIQYF.

Details on this clone: The same CDR3 is also encoded by other DNA sequences in this sample. The J gene is TRBJ1-1, the V gene TRBV6-4, with 9 bases fitting TRBD1. The CDR3 loop spans 13 amino acids. V dropped 9 bases and J dropped 0; count of bases not matched to a gene: 2. Germline CDR1 MRHNA, CDR2 SNTAGT. As DNA, the CDR3 is TGTGCCAGTAGGACAGGGGTGAACACTGAAGCTTTCTTT. It translates to CASRTGVNTEAFF.

This clone occurred a few times. CDR3 bases: TGTGCCAGTACCGGAGGGGGGGCTAACACCGGGGAGCTGTTTTTT. Amino acids: CASTGGGANTGELFF. This chain uses TRBV19 with TRBJ2-2, with a possible D match to TRBD2 (7 bases). This CDR3 comprises 15 residues. V was clipped by 7 bases and J by 2 bases, with 14 bases between them. Germline CDR1 and CDR2: LNHDA and SQIVND (reference sequence).

This sequence joins TRBV7-8 and TRBJ2-5, with 7 bases matching TRBD1. Germline CDR1 reads SGHVS; CDR2 reads FQNEAQ. V trimming: 5 bases; J trimming: 2 bases; junction bases outside the gene matches: 17. The CDR3 totals 18 residues. CDR3 bases: TGTGCCAGCAGCAAACGAGTCCCACGCACAGGGGATCAAGAGACCCAGTACTTC. Protein product: CASSKRVPRTGDQETQYF. The full variable domain, rest sourced from reference TRBV7-8 and TRBJ2-5, is GAGVSQSPRYKVAKRGQDVALRCDPISGHVSLFWYQQALGQGPEFLTYFQNEAQLDKSGLPSDRFFAERPEGSVSTLKIQRTQQEDSAVYLCASSKRVPRTGDQETQYFGPGTRLLVL.

The chain is built from TRBV7-9 and TRBJ1-2, with 10 bases lining up with TRBD1. J was trimmed by 5 bases and V by 5 bases; bases with no gene match: 8. This CDR3 contains 15 residues. From germline, CDR1 is SEHNR and CDR2 FQNEAQ (reference sequence). Here the CDR3 reads CASSTTGGAEYGYTF. The CDR3 DNA follows: TGTGCCAGCAGCACGACAGGGGGCGCTGAGTATGGCTACACCTTC.

The chain uses TRBV6-5 and TRBJ2-7; TRBD1 aligns across 9 bases. The junction had 4 bases not matched to a gene; V was cut back by 6 bases and J by 1 base. Germline V gene lookup returns CDR1 MNHEY and CDR2 SVGAGI. This CDR3 spans 14 amino acids. This CDR3 is CASRGTGRSYEQYF. DNA for the CDR3: TGTGCCAGCAGAGGGACAGGGCGATCCTACGAGCAGTACTTC.

The V and J genes are TRBV28 and TRBJ1-3; D might be TRBD1 (6 bases). CDR3 size: 15 residues. Germline V gene sequence: CDR1 MDHEN, CDR2 SYDVKM. The ends were cut back, 6 bases at V and 0 bases at J, with 12 bases in the middle. The CDR3 nucleotides are TGTGCCAGCAGCCCTCGAGGGGGCTCTGGAAACACCATATATTTT. As protein: CASSPRGGSGNTIYF.

V is TRBV7-9 and J is TRBJ1-1, with TRBD1 matching 9 bases. In germline, CDR1 is SEHNR, CDR2 FQNEAQ (reference sequence). V lost 5 bases, J lost 0 bases, and 1 base stayed unmatched. The CDR3 contains 14 residues. The CDR3 DNA reads as TGTGCCAGCAGCCGGACAGGGGTGAACACTGAAGCTTTCTTT. Residues: CASSRTGVNTEAFF. The complete variable domain, with remaining parts taken from reference TRBV7-9 and TRBJ1-1, reads DTGVSQNPRHKITKRGQNVTFRCDPISEHNRLYWYRQTLGQGPEFLTYFQNEAQLEKSRLLSDRFSAERPKGSFSTLEIQRTEQGDSAMYLCASSRTGVNTEAFFGQGTRLTVV.

The chain has TRBV27 and TRBJ2-2, with D possibly being TRBD1 (7 bases). V lost 8 bases and J 0 bases, leaving 16 bases between the germline ends. CDR3 size: 16 residues. Germline V gives CDR1 MNHEY, CDR2 SMNVEV (reference sequence). The CDR3 sequence: CASATRGPSNTGELFF. CDR3 bases: TGTGCCAGCGCGACTAGGGGGCCATCGAACACCGGGGAGCTGTTTTTT.

The chain employs TRBV15 and TRBJ1-5, with TRBD1 matching 9 bases. CDR3 length equals 14 residues. CDR1 and CDR2 (germline): LNHNV, YYDKDF (reference sequence). V shed 5 bases and J 2 bases; nucleotides not matched to a gene: 1. As DNA, the CDR3 is TGTGCCACCAGCCGGACAGGGGGCAATCAGCCCCAGCATTTT. This translates into CATSRTGGNQPQHF.

This clone was observed a few times. The chain combines TRBV29-1 with TRBJ1-1; no reliable D call. Per germline, CDR1 SQVTM and CDR2 ANQGSEA. V lost 4 bases and J lost 3, with 6 bases in between. The CDR3 length is 11 residues. CDR3 residues: CSVVMYTEAFF. CDR3 in DNA: TGCAGCGTTGTTATGTACACTGAAGCTTTCTTT.

This clone came up a few times. The genes are TRBV9 and TRBJ1-1; the match to TRBD1 covers 8 bases. Trimming took 3 bases from V and 0 from J; bases not matched to a gene: 4. The CDR3 runs 15 residues. From germline, CDR1 is SGDLS and CDR2 YYNGEE. In nucleotides, the CDR3 is TGTGCCAGCAGCGGAAGGACAGGGTTGAACACTGAAGCTTTCTTT. This translates into CASSGRTGLNTEAFF.

J is TRBJ2-3 and V is TRBV9, with D perhaps TRBD2 (6 bases). Per the germline V gene, CDR1 is SGDLS and CDR2 is YYNGEE. CDR3 length: 16 amino acids. V was pared by 0 bases and J by 0 bases, with 11 bases between. CDR3 sequence (DNA): TGTGCCAGCAGCGTAGCTCTAGCGATTAGCACAGATACGCAGTATTTT. Residues: CASSVALAISTDTQYF.

This clone was recorded many times. The rearrangement uses TRBV28 and TRBJ1-5, with 8 bases lining up with TRBD1. The V segment lost 6 bases and the J segment 4 bases; nucleotides outside the gene matches: 8. Germline V gene lookup returns CDR1 MDHEN and CDR2 SYDVKM. This CDR3 comprises 15 residues. This CDR3 reads CASSSDRDYNQPQHF. The CDR3 coding sequence is TGTGCCAGCAGCTCGGACAGGGACTATAATCAGCCCCAGCATTTT. Together with reference TRBV28 and TRBJ1-5, the CDR3 gives the full variable domain: DVKVTQSSRYLVKRTGEKVFLECVQDMDHENMFWYRQDPGLGLRLIYFSYDVKMKEKGDIPEGYSVSREKKERFSLILESASTNQTSMYLCASSSDRDYNQPQHFGDGTRLSIL.

CDR3 sequence: CASNGGYEQYF. The CDR3 bases are TGTGCCAGCAATGGGGGCTACGAGCAGTACTTC. V gene TRBV28 combines with J gene TRBJ2-7; perhaps D is TRBD1 or TRBD2 (5 bases each). V lost 7 bases and J 3 bases, leaving 7 bases between the germline ends. Germline lookup yields CDR1 MDHEN and CDR2 SYDVKM. The CDR3 loop spans 11 amino acids.